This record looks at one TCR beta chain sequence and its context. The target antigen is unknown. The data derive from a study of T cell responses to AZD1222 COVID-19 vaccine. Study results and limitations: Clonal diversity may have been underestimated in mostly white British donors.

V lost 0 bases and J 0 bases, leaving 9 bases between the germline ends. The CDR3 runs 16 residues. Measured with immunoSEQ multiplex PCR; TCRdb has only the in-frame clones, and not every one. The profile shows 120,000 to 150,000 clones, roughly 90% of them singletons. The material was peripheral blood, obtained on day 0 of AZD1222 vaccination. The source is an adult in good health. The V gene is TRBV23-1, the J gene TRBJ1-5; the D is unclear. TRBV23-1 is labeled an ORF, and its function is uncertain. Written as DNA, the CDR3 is TGCGCCAGCAGTCAATCGGTAGAGACTAGCAATCAGCCCCAGCATTTT. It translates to CASSQSVETSNQPQHF.